This TCR beta chain was identified during a study of cytomegalovirus exposure and HLA in healthy donors. The CDR3 has 14 residues. V lost 2 bases, J lost 7 bases, and 2 bases stayed unmatched. CDR1 and CDR2 (germline): SGDLS, YYNGEE. Primers for the PCR totalled 60 Vbeta and 13 Jbeta. The repertoire was sequenced with immunoSEQ multiplex PCR; TCRdb's copy has only in-frame clones and lacks some. The sample lists around 150,000 clones, around 85% occurring once. Study outcomes and limitations: Among the sequence variants, a highly shared cluster was likely an artifact of sequencing. There were some public TCRs occurring in many donors, but most TCR sequences were rare. In vitro work confirmed that a few CMV-associated chains recognize CMV antigens.

Regarding this clone: Its antigen is not known.

The TCR comes from a man younger than 35 in good health and CMV-seropositive. This chain uses TRBV9 with TRBJ1-3; TRBD1 agrees at 11 bases. The sequenced sample was PBMCs. The chain's CDR3 is CASSVGDRGNTIYF. The CDR3 coding sequence is TGTGCCAGCAGCGTGGGGGACAGGGGGAACACCATATATTTT.